This T cell receptor (beta chain) was obtained from a study of T cells in Graves' hyperthyroidism and ophthalmopathy. Amplified TCR beta CDR3 regions derived from RNA transcripts. The HTBI primer set drove a first-round RT-PCR of the TCR CDR3. TCRdb redid the calling of the multiplex PCR reads with MiXCR, one entry per CDR3 protein. The table records 730,000 or so distinct CDR3 sequences, around a sixth of them present only once. This clonotype appeared a few times. The CDR3 consists of 17 residues. CDR1 and CDR2 (germline): KGHDR, SFDVKD. V was clipped by 1 base and J by 0 bases, with 12 bases between them. Diagnoses rested on clinical symptoms, serum thyroxine and TRAb, thyroid ultrasound and orbital computed tomography.

This TCR came from a woman aged 50 to 60 with Graves' hyperthyroidism that later progressed to Graves' ophthalmopathy. This chain connects TRBV24-1 to TRBJ2-1, with a possible D match to TRBD2 (7 bases). The sample comprised blood. The CDR3 DNA follows: TGTGCCACCAGTGATTTTGAGGGGGGGAGCTCCTACAATGAGCAGTTCTTC. Amino acid sequence: CATSDFEGGSSYNEQFF.